This entry is about one TCR beta chain. It lacks a known antigen. No much larger clone exists at a distance of one base, and base qualities are not known. Healthy HIV-negative adults with no recently reported acute infections or vaccinations were included as donors. Every donor was a Caucasian adult living in Nashville, Tennessee, USA. CD4+ T cells were enriched by magnetic negative selection, after which naive cells were positively selected on CD45RA and the negative fraction was taken as the memory subset. After blood collection by leukapheresis, PBMCs were isolated using Ficoll-Histopaque density gradient centrifugation and then cryopreserved in the vapor phase of liquid nitrogen. Purity and quantity of every magnetically sorted T cell population were checked by analytical flow cytometry. Genomic DNA was isolated from each sorted fraction and quantified by UV absorbance on a Nanodrop 2000c. V is reduced by 1 base and J by 2 bases, leaving a spacing of 9 bases between them. From cysteine to phenylalanine, the CDR3 is 14 amino acids long. Just CDR3 DNA is preserved here, 42 bases in frame from base 1. For CDR1 and CDR2, the germline V gene lists SGHTA and FQGNSA.

Using the deep immunoSEQ assay, multiplex PCR amplified TCR CDR3 regions from genomic DNA. Genomic DNA extracted from each cell subset was distributed evenly over all wells of several immunoSEQ 96-well plates, and each plate served as one replicate. For sorted subsets, roughly 200 ng of genomic DNA, equivalent to around 29,000 T cell genomes, went into each replicate PCR. Purified libraries were quantified with a Qubit 3.0 fluorometer, sized on a Bioanalyzer 2100, and re-quantified with the KAPA Library Quantification kit. A separate single-read 150-cycle Illumina NextSeq 550 flow cell was used to sequence each immunoSEQ 96-well plate. The authors' pipeline ran thus. The immunoSEQ output contained only junctional sequences without quality scores, so filtering could not match that applied to full-length reads. To assign V/J genes and CDR3, sequences were annotated using PyIR, a Python wrapper for IgBLAST v1.9, with IMGT germline references. Any read was removed if the V/J assignment was weak (E-value above 1e-6), the CDR3 was missing, or the read contained stop codons, out-of-frame junctions, or ambiguous translated residues. V3J clonotypes were defined as sequences sharing the same inferred V gene, J gene, and CDR3 amino acid sequence. Percentage overlap between repertoires was computed as shared unique clonotypes divided by the size of the smaller repertoire. RTK rarefaction, the Chao1 estimator, and Recon v2.1 estimates of unobserved clonotypes were used to assess repertoire richness. For all TCRbeta clonotypes obtained by the gDNA method from a few donors, generation probabilities were computed with OLGA. TCRdb stores this immuneACCESS table with in-frame sequences only. Part of the clones is absent; in the studies checked, under half of the shortfall reflects unresolved V genes, and no reason is known for the rest. The V and J calls and clone size come from that table; D and trimming were worked out from the DNA. The sample has fewer than 1.6 million clones on record, about 98.5% of them singletons. The ten largest clones capture roughly 0.36% of the sample.

This entry is derived from a study of shared clonotypes between healthy human individuals (TCRdb year 2020). Regarding the research as a whole: Three men and two women, aged 18 to 49 years, made up the cohort. Per donor, three plates each were used for CD4 naive and CD4 memory, two for CD8 naive, and one for CD8 memory. To estimate repertoire size and how much clonotypes are shared between individuals, the study performed deep sequencing of blood TCR repertoires from 4 to 6 healthy adults. To increase sequencing depth and limit assay-specific biases, different laboratories used diverse techniques to prepare libraries and sequence TCR repertoires. Between about 0.85 and 10 billion PBMCs per donor were obtained by leukapheresis. Overall study outcomes, separate from this receptor: Incomplete sequencing was indicated by rarefaction of sorted-subset datasets, despite the large sequencing depth. Because the study included only a small number of donors, the genetic and exposure-history diversity represented was limited. Sampling was restricted to blood, and TCR repertoires in tissues likely differ from the TCR repertoires found in blood. Estimated clonotype richness was generally larger for naive than for memory subsets. Compared with non-shared clonotypes, clonotypes shared by all four sorted-subset donors had higher generation probabilities. Based on pairwise subsampling, the degree of clonotype sharing among donors was expected to be affected by sequencing depth. Roughly 5.2% of naive CD4, approximately 3.7% of naive CD8, 2.3% of memory CD4, and approximately 0.39% of memory CD8 clonotypes were shared across several donors.

The sequence came from a man aged 30 to 39 in good health. The source material was naive CD4+ T cells sorted from blood. The cell subset or site label, as the study defines it: CD45RA+ positively selected. The sequence is built from TRBV7-2 and TRBJ2-7; TRBD2 is a weak D gene call, 6 bases matching. DNA sequence: TGTGCCAGCAGCTTAGAGGTAGCGGCCTACGAGCAGTACTTC. It translates to CASSLEVAAYEQYF. This CDR3, with the reference TRBV7-2 and TRBJ2-7 proteins standing in past its ends, gives the full variable domain GAGVSQSPSNKVTEKGKDVELRCDPISGHTALYWYRQSLGQGLEFLIYFQGNSAPDKSGLPSDRFSAERTGGSVSTLTIQRTQQEDSAVYLCASSLEVAAYEQYFGPGTRLTVT.